This TCR beta chain is from a study of T cells in Graves' hyperthyroidism and ophthalmopathy. Trimming took off 1 base at V and 0 bases at J, with 14 bases between the two ends. This CDR3 contains 17 residues. Germline CDR1 is SGHTA and CDR2 is FQGNSA. This clonotype was detected many times. Its antigen remains unidentified. Study-level findings and limits: Appearing also in blood were most of the thyroid clonotypes expanded above 0.001. The authors' 13 V-J model separated ophthalmopathy from stable hyperthyroidism.

Patients were aged 18 to 65, had disease duration under 2 months, and had newly diagnosed hyperthyroidism. Amplification of TCR beta CDR3 regions was performed using RNA transcripts as template. The TCR CDR3 was amplified in a first-round RT-PCR using the HTBI primer set. From the multiplex PCR reads, TCRdb called clonotypes with MiXCR, one entry per CDR3 protein. The sample contains about 350,000 distinct CDR3 sequences, approximately 14% of which appear only once. The TCR was taken from a woman aged 25 to 39 with Graves' hyperthyroidism. The specimen sequenced was blood. This rearrangement joins TRBV7-2 to TRBJ2-3; D is ambiguous. The CDR3 is CASSLGWARPSTDTQYF. The CDR3 DNA is TGTGCCAGCAGCTTAGGTTGGGCGCGCCCTAGCACAGATACGCAGTATTTT.